This T cell receptor beta chain was sequenced during a study of blood T cell repertoires in COVID-19 (dated by TCRdb to 2018 to 2021). About the full investigation: Samples covering the acute and convalescent phases of COVID-19 were provided by collaborators in the United States, Italy and Spain. The material from the prospective study consisted of cDNA or gDNA derived from T cells, B-cell-depleted T cells, or PBMCs. Subjects who had been exposed to COVID-19, were actively infected with it, or had recovered from it provided the deeply sampled blood TCRbeta repertoires that made up the dataset. The repertoires were released in a freely available public database meant as a resource for research on the immune response to SARS-CoV-2. Samples were obtained from the ongoing ImmuneRACE study (first 160 participants) and from over 1,000 subjects provided by 6 global collaborators. Sample metadata almost always included a de-identified subject ID, COVID-19 status, age in years and sex. Where HLA class I and class II types were available, the types were taken from metadata supplied by the sample provider, not from assay-based typing.

Concerning this clone: Its antigen has not been determined. No base-level quality is on record; no much larger clone is a single base apart.

After removal of 11 bases from V and 1 base from J, the junction retains 3 bases not matched to a gene. Looking up the germline V gene yields CDR1 MNHEY and CDR2 SVGAGI. From its cysteine to its phenylalanine, the CDR3 spans 12 amino acids. Only CDR3 DNA remains: 36 bases, in frame from the first base. TCRbeta CDR3 regions were amplified from genomic DNA by means of the immunoSEQ Assay, a bias-controlled multiplex PCR. The original methods were these. The number of nucleated cells in each sample was estimated by amplification of reference gene primers within the assay. Sequence reads were collapsed and filtered to measure the absolute abundance of every unique TCRbeta CDR3 rearrangement. For each sample, productive Simpson clonality was calculated as the square root of Simpson's diversity index across productive rearrangements. TCRdb holds this immuneACCESS table with in-frame rearrangements only. Some clones are missing; in checked studies, unresolved V genes explain under half, and the rest has no known cause. V, J and clone size are taken as reported in that table, and D and trimming were inferred from the DNA itself. In all, the sample holds a few hundred thousand clones, and about 91% of those were seen once. The biggest ten clones account for approximately 7.2% of the sample.

Overall results and qualifications from the work: How much clinical and demographic metadata was included differed by source and by participant, and the metadata was provided uncurated.

Another Seattle source contributed samples from volunteer blood donors who had recovered from COVID-19. The collaborating institutions used their own protocols to collect whole blood in K2EDTA tubes. For TCRbeta analysis, collaborators shipped samples as frozen whole blood, isolated PBMCs, or DNA extracted from either of those sample types. The sequence is built from TRBV6-5 and TRBJ2-5; 8 bases in between match TRBD2. Material for sequencing was peripheral blood. This TCR derives from a woman under 40 who had recovered from COVID-19. The bases read TGTGCCGTCCGGGGGGGCCAAGAGACCCAGTACTTC. It encodes CAVRGGQETQYF.